This T cell receptor beta chain is drawn from a study of T-cell memory formation after mild COVID-19. For the study at large: In these data, TCR clusters were largely donor specific. Study outcomes and limitations: Second-wave clones with a day 37 peak had unconfirmed SARS-CoV-2 specificity. A balance of CD4 and CD8 characterized clones contracting day 15 to 85, whereas later expanders leaned CD4+. Contracting CD8+ clones were enriched in EMRA, CD4+ mainly in CM and EM.

Unmatched junction bases numbered 10, after V lost 2 bases and J lost 5 bases. CDR1 is SGHTA, CDR2 FQGNSA, per germline. This CDR3 region has 16 residues. In this sample, this clonotype turned up a few times. Its specificity is not known. Via MiXCR, TCRdb re-called the 5' RACE reads, giving one row per CDR3 protein. The sample has 200,000 to 300,000 distinct CDR3 sequences, approximately 15% seen once. This sequence was found in a man between 18 and 29 years old who had mild COVID-19 (a few samples of this study predate the infection). Cell type and time point are not known. The specimen sequenced was PBMCs or a T cell subset sorted from them (not recorded which). This chain uses TRBV7-2 with TRBJ2-7, with TRBD1 matching over 9 bases. This chain's CDR3 is CASSLSWTGAFHEQYV. DNA for the CDR3: TGTGCCAGCAGCTTATCTTGGACAGGGGCTTTCCACGAGCAGTACGTC.